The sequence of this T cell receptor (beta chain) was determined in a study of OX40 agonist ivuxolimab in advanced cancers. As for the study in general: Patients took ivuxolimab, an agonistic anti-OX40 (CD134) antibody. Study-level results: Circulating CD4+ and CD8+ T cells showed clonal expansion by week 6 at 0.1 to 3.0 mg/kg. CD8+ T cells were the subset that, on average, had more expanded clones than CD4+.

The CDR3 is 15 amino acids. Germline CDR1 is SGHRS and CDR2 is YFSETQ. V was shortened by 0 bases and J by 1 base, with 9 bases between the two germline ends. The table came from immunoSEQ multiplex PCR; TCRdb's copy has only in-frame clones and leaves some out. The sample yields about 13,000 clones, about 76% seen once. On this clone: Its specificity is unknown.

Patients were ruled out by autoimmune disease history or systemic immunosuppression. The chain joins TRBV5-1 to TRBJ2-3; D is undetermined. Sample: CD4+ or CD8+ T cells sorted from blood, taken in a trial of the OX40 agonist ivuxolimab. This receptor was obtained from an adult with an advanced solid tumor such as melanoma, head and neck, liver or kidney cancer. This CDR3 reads CASSLGGRRTDTQYF. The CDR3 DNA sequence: TGCGCCAGCAGCTTGGGAGGCCGACGCACAGATACGCAGTATTTT.